Presented here are 19 T cell receptor beta chains from one specimen sequenced in a study of T cell repertoires in cytomegalovirus infection. Each CDR3 protein is one row after TCRdb ran MiXCR on the reads. Of hundreds of thousands of distinct CDR3 sequences listed, about 42% are singletons. These receptors lack a known antigen. The source was cultured PBMCs, collected from culture after CMV antigen stimulation. The origin of the receptors is a human donor in good health (CMV status not recorded). Some clones in this sample may be carry-over from other donors' samples.

CDR3 DNA: TGTGCCAGTAGTATTACTCCGGCGAGCAATCAGCCCCAGCATTTT. Its translation: CASSITPASNQPQHF. This chain joins TRBV19 and TRBJ1-5; D unclear. Trimming cost V 3 bases and J 1 base, with 10 bases left between them. The germline gives CDR1 LNHDA, CDR2 SQIVND (reference sequence). The CDR3 has 15 residues.

This rearrangement joins TRBV2 to TRBJ2-1; D gene unclear. There are 15 residues in the CDR3. Germline lookup yields CDR1 SNHLY and CDR2 FYNNEI. V lost 6 bases to trimming and J lost 0 bases, with 12 bases between them. The CDR3 DNA follows: TGTGCCAGCAGCGCGGACGCAAGCTCCTACAATGAGCAGTTCTTC. Amino acids: CASSADASSYNEQFF.

The chain links TRBV5-4 to TRBJ2-3; D perhaps matches TRBD2 (6 bases). Trimming shortened V by 7 bases and J by 5 bases, and 14 bases separated the two germline ends. The CDR3 covers 13 residues. Germline V CDR1 and CDR2: SGHNT, YYREEE (reference sequence). The chain's CDR3 is CASVGSREDTQYF. In DNA form, the CDR3 reads TGTGCCAGCGTCGGATCGCGGGAAGATACGCAGTATTTT.

The genes are TRBV28 and TRBJ1-4, with D possibly TRBD1 on 6 matching bases. The V and J ends lost 4 bases and 8 bases respectively, with 14 bases between them. The CDR3 is made up of 14 amino acids. Germline V lookup: CDR1 MDHEN, CDR2 SYDVKM. As DNA, the CDR3 is TGTGCCAGCAGTTCTCGACAGGCTGAAGAAAAACTGTTTTTT. Translating it yields CASSSRQAEEKLFF.

The chain carries TRBV6-5 and TRBJ1-3; maybe TRBD1 (5 bases). CDR1 is MNHEY, CDR2 SVGAGI, per germline. The CDR3 runs to 12 residues. With 8 bases removed from V and 4 bases from J, the gap between germline ends came to 9 bases. The CDR3 bases are TGTGCCAGCGGCAGGGTCGGAAACACCATATATTTT. Protein sequence: CASGRVGNTIYF.

A few counts support this clonotype. The chain couples TRBV20-1 to TRBJ2-3; 8 nucleotides agree with TRBD2. The CDR3 length is 13 residues. Germline-derived CDR1 and CDR2 are DFQATT and SNEGSKA (reference sequence). Losses at the gene ends were 5 bases for V and 3 bases for J; bases not matched to a gene: 4. The CDR3 DNA is TGCAGTGCTCGGGCGGGAGGAACAGATACGCAGTATTTT. Amino acid sequence: CSARAGGTDTQYF.

This clonotype was detected a few times. This chain uses TRBV19 with TRBJ1-2; 7 bases are shared with TRBD1. J was trimmed by 8 bases and V by 1 base; bases with no gene match: 4. The germline gives CDR1 LNHDA, CDR2 SQIVND (reference sequence). The CDR3 totals 13 residues. CDR3: CASSIVPQGGYTF. CDR3 coding DNA: TGTGCCAGTAGTATAGTCCCACAGGGGGGCTACACCTTC.

This clonotype was found a few times. This rearrangement joins TRBV7-9 to TRBJ2-7; D perhaps matches TRBD2 (6 bases). The V gene lost 5 bases and the J gene lost 3 bases, with 20 bases spanning the gap. Per the germline V gene, CDR1 is SEHNR and CDR2 is FQNEAQ (reference sequence). The CDR3 length is 16 residues. CDR3 in DNA: TGTGCCAGCAGCCCAGACAGCCGGTCCGGGGGCTACGAGCAGTACTTC. The encoded protein is CASSPDSRSGGYEQYF.

The V and J genes are TRBV6-1 and TRBJ2-3; 7 nucleotides match TRBD2. The V segment lost 8 bases and the J segment 2 bases; nucleotides outside the gene matches: 13. The CDR3 is 16 amino acids. The germline V gene has CDR1 MNHNS and CDR2 SASEGT. The CDR3, as DNA: TGTGCCAGCCCAAAGGGGACCGGGGGGACCACAGATACGCAGTATTTT. Amino acids: CASPKGTGGTTDTQYF.

This clonotype was observed a handful of times. The chain has TRBV7-2 and TRBJ2-5, with 8 bases aligning to TRBD2. CDR3 size: 14 residues. Germline values: CDR1 SGHTA, CDR2 FQGNSA. J lost 5 bases, V lost 4 bases, and 6 bases had no gene match. The CDR3 DNA reads as TGTGCCAGCAGCTCTGCGGGGGGCCGGGAGACCCAGTACTTC. This gives the protein CASSSAGGRETQYF.

This sequence joins TRBV7-3 and TRBJ2-7, with 9 bases identical to TRBD1. Trimming at V came to 0 bases and at J to 5 bases, leaving 17 bases not matched to a gene. The CDR3 extends over 19 amino acids. CDR1 SGHTA and CDR2 FQGTGA come from the germline V gene. The CDR3 sequence: CASSLTGEAHRGRFNEQYF. The CDR3 coding sequence is TGTGCCAGCAGCTTAACCGGGGAGGCCCACAGGGGGCGATTTAACGAGCAGTACTTC.

This clonotype was observed a handful of times. CDR3 coding DNA: TGTGCCAGCAGTCGACCAGCGGGAGTACCCACCGGGGAGCTGTTTTTT. Protein sequence: CASSRPAGVPTGELFF. The chain couples TRBV27 to TRBJ2-2, with 8 nucleotides matching TRBD2. The CDR3 loop spans 16 amino acids. V dropped 5 bases and J dropped 4; count of bases not matched to a gene: 9. Germline loops: CDR1 MNHEY, CDR2 SMNVEV (reference sequence).

CDR3 nucleotides: TGCAGTGCTCCTGGTTTTAGGGGCAATGAGCAGTTCTTC. Protein product: CSAPGFRGNEQFF. The chain employs TRBV20-1 and TRBJ2-1, with a possible D match to TRBD1 (5 bases). This CDR3 is built from 13 residues. The V end lost 5 bases, the J end lost 6 bases, and 14 bases lay between the germline ends. CDR1 DFQATT and CDR2 SNEGSKA come from the germline V gene (reference sequence).

The chain links TRBV27 to TRBJ2-5, with D perhaps matching TRBD2 (6 bases). In germline, CDR1 is MNHEY, CDR2 SMNVEV (reference sequence). V lost 7 bases to trimming and J lost 4 bases, with 19 bases between them. The CDR3 contains 15 residues. The CDR3 nucleotides are TGTGCCAGCACCCTAGAGACCCAAGCGGGAGAGACCCAGTACTTC. Translation: CASTLETQAGETQYF.

This clonotype showed up just once. An end of the junction does not agree with germline; a read error may underlie this. The V gene is TRBV5-3, the J gene TRBJ2-7; D assignment may be TRBD1 or TRBD2 (5 bases each). TRBV5-3 is given ORF status, its function remaining uncertain. This CDR3 has 13 amino acids. CDR3 sequence reads: CASSLGDGRVQYF. CDR3 nucleotides: TGTGCCAGCAGCTTGGGGGACGGTCGTGTGCAGTACTTC.

This clonotype has only a few counts. V gene TRBV7-2 combines with J gene TRBJ2-1; 8 bases fit TRBD2. The CDR3 is made up of 18 amino acids. V trimming: 3 bases; J trimming: 0 bases; junction bases outside the gene matches: 10. Per germline, CDR1 SGHTA and CDR2 FQGNSA. The CDR3 DNA reads TGTGCCAGCAGCTTGCCCCGCGGGGGGAAGAGCTCCTACAATGAGCAGTTCTTC. Translating it yields CASSLPRGGKSSYNEQFF.

This clonotype has only a few counts. The gene calls are TRBV7-2 and TRBJ2-5; the match to TRBD2 covers 7 bases. V was pared by 4 bases and J by 1 base, with 9 bases of the junction left unmatched. Germline values: CDR1 SGHTA, CDR2 FQGNSA. There are 16 residues in the CDR3. The CDR3 coding sequence is TGTGCCAGCAGCTGGGGGGGGTTAGGGTCCCAAGAGACCCAGTACTTC. It encodes CASSWGGLGSQETQYF. The entire variable domain, with the rest obtained from reference TRBV7-2 and TRBJ2-5, is as follows: GAGVSQSPSNKVTEKGKDVELRCDPISGHTALYWYRQSLGQGLEFLIYFQGNSAPDKSGLPSDRFSAERTGGSVSTLTIQRTQQEDSAVYLCASSWGGLGSQETQYFGPGTRLLVL.

Comments on this clonotype: A junction boundary mismatches the germline segment, possibly from a read error. CDR3 region: CASSLEWGRLINEQLF. CDR3 DNA sequence: TGTGCCAGCAGCTTAGAGTGGGGGCGGCTGATCAATGAGCAGTTATTC. The gene calls are TRBV7-6 and TRBJ2-1, with D possibly being TRBD1 (6 bases). CDR1 SGHVS and CDR2 FNYEAQ come from the germline V gene. The CDR3 has 16 amino acids.

The table lists this clonotype with a count of one. The rearrangement links TRBV15 to TRBJ1-3, with D hard to call. Trimming pared 5 bases from V and 0 bases from J, leaving 8 bases between. Germline CDR1 is LNHNV and CDR2 is YYDKDF (reference sequence). CDR3 size: 14 residues. The CDR3 is CATSAPSSGNTIYF. The CDR3 coding sequence is TGTGCCACCAGCGCACCCAGCTCTGGAAACACCATATATTTT.